Below are 8 T cell receptor beta chains sequenced from a single sample in a study of radiotherapy plus CTLA-4 blockade in lung cancer. Only in-frame clones appear in the TCRdb table, and some are missing; sequencing was by immunoSEQ multiplex PCR. The sample comprises some 78,000 clones, approximately 84% of which are singletons, and about 2% rests with the top ten. The source material was peripheral blood, sampled from a patient treated with radiotherapy plus ipilimumab. These receptors were taken from a human donor with non-small cell lung cancer who had a partial response to radiotherapy plus ipilimumab.

The table lists this clone with a count of one. The chain employs TRBV6-5 and TRBJ2-2; 9 bases align to TRBD1. Trimming removed 6 bases from V and 6 bases from J; junction bases left unmatched: 8. From germline, CDR1 is MNHEY and CDR2 SVGAGI. The CDR3 loop spans 15 amino acids. CDR3 sequence (DNA): TGTGCCAGCAGGGGGACAGGGTATTTCGCCGGGGAGCTGTTTTTT. Translating it yields CASRGTGYFAGELFF.

The rearrangement links TRBV11-3 to TRBJ2-3, with D tentatively TRBD1 (6 bases). CDR1 and CDR2 (germline): SGHNT, YENEEA. There are 17 residues in the CDR3. The germline V and J ends were trimmed by 2 bases and 0 bases, with 15 bases remaining between them. The CDR3, as DNA: TGTGCCAGCAGCTTAAATCTCTTGGGGGCTAGCACAGATACGCAGTATTTT. This codes for CASSLNLLGASTDTQYF. The variable domain in full, with the rest retrieved from reference TRBV11-3 and TRBJ2-3, is EAGVVQSPRYKIIEKKQPVAFWCNPISGHNTLYWYLQNLGQGPELLIRYENEEAVDDSQLPKDRFSAERLKGVDSTLKIQPAELGDSAVYLCASSLNLLGASTDTQYFGPGTRLTVL.

The chain has TRBV27 and TRBJ2-1, with 8 positions matching TRBD1. The ends lost 7 bases at V and 4 bases at J; junction bases unmatched: 9. The CDR3 loop spans 15 amino acids. Germline CDR1 and CDR2: MNHEY and SMNVEV (reference sequence). In nucleotides, the CDR3 is TGTGCCAGCACCCTCGGGACAGGCCCTTACAATGAGCAGTTCTTC. Its protein product is CASTLGTGPYNEQFF.

The chain recombines TRBV28 with TRBJ2-5, with a tentative D call TRBD2 (6 bases). V shed 10 bases and J shed 2 bases, with 17 bases lying between them. Germline V gene lookup returns CDR1 MDHEN and CDR2 SYDVKM. The CDR3 consists of 14 residues. The CDR3 region is CAINTVRGQETQYF. For the CDR3, the DNA is TGTGCCATCAACACGGTTCGGGGGCAAGAGACCCAGTACTTC.

CDR3 sequence: CASSLEQNYGYTF. Here the CDR3 DNA reads TGTGCCAGCAGCTTAGAACAGAACTATGGCTACACCTTC. The V call is TRBV7-6, the J call TRBJ1-2, with D unresolved. The ends were cut back, 1 base at V and 2 bases at J, with 5 bases in the middle. The CDR3 runs to 13 residues. CDR1 and CDR2 (germline): SGHVS, FNYEAQ.

J is TRBJ1-5 and V is TRBV6-1; 9 bases are shared with TRBD1. The CDR3 has 19 amino acids. With 1 base clipped from V and 0 bases from J, the junction kept 10 bases outside the gene matches. Germline lookup yields CDR1 MNHNS and CDR2 SASEGT. CDR3 nucleotide sequence: TGTGCCAGCAGTGAAGACGACAGGGGGGTGTTCTATAGCAATCAGCCCCAGCATTTT. This gives the protein CASSEDDRGVFYSNQPQHF.

J is TRBJ1-1 and V is TRBV28; 12 nucleotides agree with TRBD1. The CDR3 loop spans 17 amino acids. In germline, CDR1 is MDHEN, CDR2 SYDVKM. The ends lost 11 bases at V and 0 bases at J; junction bases unmatched: 13. The CDR3 region has the DNA TGTGCCGGGGGACACTCGGGACAGGGGGCTGTGAACACTGAAGCTTTCTTT. It is translated as CAGGHSGQGAVNTEAFF.

This chain links TRBV27 with TRBJ2-1, with D possibly matching TRBD2 (6 bases). The CDR3 totals 15 residues. Trimming shortened V by 6 bases and J by 6 bases, and 18 bases separated the two germline ends. Germline loops: CDR1 MNHEY, CDR2 SMNVEV (reference sequence). DNA for the CDR3: TGTGCCAGCAGCCTGGGGACTCTTGGGGGCAATGAGCAGTTCTTC. As protein: CASSLGTLGGNEQFF.